The present T cell receptor beta chain was sequenced within a study of blood T cell repertoires in COVID-19 (dated by TCRdb to 2020 to 2022). At the level of the whole study: Samples covering the acute and convalescent phases of COVID-19 were provided by collaborators in the United States, Italy and Spain. The prospective study material was composed of cDNA or gDNA derived from T cells, B-cell-depleted T cells, or PBMCs. Deeply sampled blood TCRbeta repertoires from subjects exposed to, actively infected with, or recovered from COVID-19 were included in the dataset. The repertoires were released in a freely available public database meant as a resource for research on the immune response to SARS-CoV-2. Samples came from the ongoing ImmuneRACE study (first 160 participants) plus 1,254 subjects from 6 global collaborators. A de-identified subject ID, COVID-19 status, age in years and sex were almost always included in the sample metadata. HLA class I and class II types, where available, came from metadata supplied by the sample provider rather than from assay-based typing. Summary of the overall study and its limitations: The quantity of clinical and demographic metadata differed by source and by participant and was supplied without curation.

The CDR3 starts with the cysteine, ends with the phenylalanine, and has 13 residues. Just CDR3 DNA is preserved here, 39 bases in frame from base 1. The V end loses 5 bases and the J end loses 0 bases, and a stretch of 7 bases separates them. From a lookup of the germline V gene, CDR1 and CDR2 are SGHVS and FNYEAQ. The immunoSEQ Assay, a bias-controlled multiplex PCR, was used to amplify TCRbeta CDR3 regions from genomic DNA. From the authors' description of their analysis: Within the assay, amplification of reference gene primers was used to estimate how many nucleated cells each sample contained. Sequence reads were collapsed and filtered to measure the absolute abundance of every unique TCRbeta CDR3 rearrangement. Productive Simpson clonality was computed per sample as the square root of Simpson's diversity index over productive rearrangements. What TCRdb holds here is the immuneACCESS table cut down to in-frame rearrangements. Part of the clones is not present; checked against another copy, under half of the missing clones reflect an unresolved V gene, and the others are unexplained. D and trimming come from the DNA, and the V and J calls and clone size come from that table. The sample table holds about 180,000 clones, of which 88% were seen once. Of the sample, about 9.4% falls within the top ten clones.

In the prospective study, participants were roughly 18 to 100 years old, resided in fewer than 25 geographic areas of the United States, and were enrolled through a virtual design. Cohort assignment in the prospective study relied on participant-reported clinical history from a screening survey and a study questionnaire. Recovered participants in ImmuneRACE Cohort 3 were defined by two consecutive negative NP/OP PCR tests, clearance by a healthcare professional, or resolution of symptoms. In the prospective study, mobile phlebotomists collected whole blood, serum and a nasopharyngeal or oropharyngeal swab from each participant. Additional blood draws and questionnaires over an approximately 2-month period could optionally be provided by prospective study participants. Before DNA extraction, blood samples from the prospective study were shipped at room temperature or frozen. Regarding this clone: Its antigen remains unidentified. Base-call qualities are not available, and no considerably larger clone is one nucleotide away.

The sequence is built from TRBV7-6 and TRBJ2-5; too little of a D gene remains to name it. Sequencing input: PBMCs or T cells enriched from blood (not recorded which). The source of this sequence is a woman under 30 who had recovered from COVID-19. The DNA is TGTGCCAGCAGCCTAGGTAACCAAGAGACCCAGTACTTC. Its protein is CASSLGNQETQYF.